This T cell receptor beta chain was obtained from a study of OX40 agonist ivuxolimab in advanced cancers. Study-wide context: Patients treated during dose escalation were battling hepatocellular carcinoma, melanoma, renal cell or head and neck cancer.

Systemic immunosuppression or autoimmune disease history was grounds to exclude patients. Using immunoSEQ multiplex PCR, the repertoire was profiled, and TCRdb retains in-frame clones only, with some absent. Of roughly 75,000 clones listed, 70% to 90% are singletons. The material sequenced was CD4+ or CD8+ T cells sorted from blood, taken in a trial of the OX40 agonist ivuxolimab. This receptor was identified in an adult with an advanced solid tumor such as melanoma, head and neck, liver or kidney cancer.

CDR3 amino acids: CASSLGGYSNYGYTF. The CDR3 coding sequence is TGTGCCAGCAGCTTGGGGGGGTATTCTAACTATGGCTACACCTTC. This chain uses TRBV5-4 with TRBJ1-2, with D possibly TRBD1 on 5 matching bases. The CDR3 sequence is 15 residues long. The germline gives CDR1 SGHNT, CDR2 YYREEE (reference sequence). V lost 0 bases and J 0 bases, leaving 9 bases between the germline ends.